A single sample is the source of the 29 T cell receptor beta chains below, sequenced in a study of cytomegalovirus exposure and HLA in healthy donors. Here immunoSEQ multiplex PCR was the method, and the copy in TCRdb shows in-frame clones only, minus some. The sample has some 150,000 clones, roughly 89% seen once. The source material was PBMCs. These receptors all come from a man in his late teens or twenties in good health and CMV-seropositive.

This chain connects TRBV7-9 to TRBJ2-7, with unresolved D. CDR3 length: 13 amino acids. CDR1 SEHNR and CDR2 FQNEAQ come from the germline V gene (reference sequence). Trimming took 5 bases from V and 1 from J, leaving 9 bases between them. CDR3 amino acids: CASSHSNSYEQYF. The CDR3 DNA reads TGTGCCAGCAGCCACTCTAATTCCTACGAGCAGTACTTC.

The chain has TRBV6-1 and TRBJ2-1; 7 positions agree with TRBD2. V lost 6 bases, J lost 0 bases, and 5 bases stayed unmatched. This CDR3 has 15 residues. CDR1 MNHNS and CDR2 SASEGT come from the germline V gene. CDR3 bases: TGTGCCAGCAGCCCTAGCGGCGGCTCCTACAATGAGCAGTTCTTC. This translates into CASSPSGGSYNEQFF.

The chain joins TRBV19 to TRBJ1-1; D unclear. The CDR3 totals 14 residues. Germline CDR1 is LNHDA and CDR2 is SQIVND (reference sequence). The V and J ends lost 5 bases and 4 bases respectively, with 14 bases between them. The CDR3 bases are TGTGCCAGTAGTGAGAATCTTAGGAGCACTGAAGCTTTCTTT. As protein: CASSENLRSTEAFF. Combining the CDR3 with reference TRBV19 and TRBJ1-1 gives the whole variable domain DGGITQSPKYLFRKEGQNVTLSCEQNLNHDAMYWYRQDPGQGLRLIYYSQIVNDFQKGDIAEGYSVSREKKESFPLTVTSAQKNPTAFYLCASSENLRSTEAFFGQGTRLTVV.

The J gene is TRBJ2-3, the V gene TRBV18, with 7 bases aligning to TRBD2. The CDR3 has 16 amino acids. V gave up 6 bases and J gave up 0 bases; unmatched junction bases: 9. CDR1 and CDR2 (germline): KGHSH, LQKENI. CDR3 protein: CASSLTSSGSTDTQYF. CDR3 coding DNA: TGTGCCAGCTCTCTCACCAGTAGCGGGAGCACAGATACGCAGTATTTT.

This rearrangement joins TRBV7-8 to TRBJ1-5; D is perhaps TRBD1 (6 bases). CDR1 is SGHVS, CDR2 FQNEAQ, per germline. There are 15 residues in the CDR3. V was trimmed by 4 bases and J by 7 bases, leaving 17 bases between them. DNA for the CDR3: TGTGCCAGCAGCTCAAGGGCAGGGGCAAGACAGCCCCAGCATTTT. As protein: CASSSRAGARQPQHF. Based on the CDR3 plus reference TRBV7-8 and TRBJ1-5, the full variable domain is GAGVSQSPRYKVAKRGQDVALRCDPISGHVSLFWYQQALGQGPEFLTYFQNEAQLDKSGLPSDRFFAERPEGSVSTLKIQRTQQEDSAVYLCASSSRAGARQPQHFGDGTRLSIL.

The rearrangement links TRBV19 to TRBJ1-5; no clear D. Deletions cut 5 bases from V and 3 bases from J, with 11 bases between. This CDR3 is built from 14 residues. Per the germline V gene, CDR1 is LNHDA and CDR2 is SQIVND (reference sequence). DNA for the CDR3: TGTGCCAGTAGTTCGGGGTATGACAATCAGCCCCAGCATTTT. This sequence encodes CASSSGYDNQPQHF.

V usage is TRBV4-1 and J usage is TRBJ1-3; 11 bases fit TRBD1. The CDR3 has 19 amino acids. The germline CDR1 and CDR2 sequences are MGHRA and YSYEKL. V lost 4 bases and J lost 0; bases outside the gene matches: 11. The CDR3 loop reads CASSPWTGTGGSSGNTIYF. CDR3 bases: TGCGCCAGCAGCCCTTGGACGGGGACAGGGGGTTCCTCTGGAAACACCATATATTTT.

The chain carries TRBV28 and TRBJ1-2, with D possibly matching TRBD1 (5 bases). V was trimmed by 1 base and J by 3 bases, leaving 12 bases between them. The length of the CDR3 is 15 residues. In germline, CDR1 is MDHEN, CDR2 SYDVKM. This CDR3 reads CASSLLRGSDYGYTF. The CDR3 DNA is TGTGCCAGCAGTTTATTAAGGGGTTCGGACTATGGCTACACCTTC.

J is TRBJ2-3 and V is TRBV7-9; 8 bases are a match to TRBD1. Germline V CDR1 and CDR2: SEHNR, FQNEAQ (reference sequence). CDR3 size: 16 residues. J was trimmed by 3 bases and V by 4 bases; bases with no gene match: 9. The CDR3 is CASSWRQGPRTDTQYF. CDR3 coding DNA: TGTGCCAGCAGCTGGAGACAGGGGCCTAGGACAGATACGCAGTATTTT.

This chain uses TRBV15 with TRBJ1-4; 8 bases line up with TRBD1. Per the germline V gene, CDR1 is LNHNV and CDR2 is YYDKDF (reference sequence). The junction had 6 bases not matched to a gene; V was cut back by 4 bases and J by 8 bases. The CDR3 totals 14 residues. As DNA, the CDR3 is TGTGCCACCAGCACCGGACAGGGCGAAGAAAAACTGTTTTTT. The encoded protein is CATSTGQGEEKLFF.

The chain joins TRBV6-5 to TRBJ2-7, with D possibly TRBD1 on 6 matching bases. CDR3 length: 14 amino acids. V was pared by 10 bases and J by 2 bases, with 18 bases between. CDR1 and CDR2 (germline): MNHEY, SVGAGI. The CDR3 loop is CATRNRVTPYEQYF. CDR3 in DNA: TGTGCCACCAGGAACAGGGTAACCCCCTACGAGCAGTACTTC.

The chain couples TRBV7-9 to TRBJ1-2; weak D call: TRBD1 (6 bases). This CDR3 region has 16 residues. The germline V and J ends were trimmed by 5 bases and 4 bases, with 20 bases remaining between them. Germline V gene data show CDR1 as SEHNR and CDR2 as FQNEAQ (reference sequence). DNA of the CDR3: TGTGCCAGCAGCCCTTCCGGGACAACTCTTTTCTATGGCTACACCTTC. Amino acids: CASSPSGTTLFYGYTF.

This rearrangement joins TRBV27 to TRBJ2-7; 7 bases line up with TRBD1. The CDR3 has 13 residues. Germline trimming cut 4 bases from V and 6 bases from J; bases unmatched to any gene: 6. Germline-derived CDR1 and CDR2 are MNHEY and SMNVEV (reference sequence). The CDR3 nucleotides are TGTGCCAGCAGTTACATGACAGGGACCGAGCAGTACTTC. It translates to CASSYMTGTEQYF.

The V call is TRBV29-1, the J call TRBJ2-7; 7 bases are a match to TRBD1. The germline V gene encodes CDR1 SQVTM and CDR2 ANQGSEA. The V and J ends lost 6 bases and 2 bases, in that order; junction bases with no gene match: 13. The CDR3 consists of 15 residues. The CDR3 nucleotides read TGCAGCGTCGCCGCCCGGACAGGCGTTACCTACGAGCAGTACTTC. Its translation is CSVAARTGVTYEQYF.

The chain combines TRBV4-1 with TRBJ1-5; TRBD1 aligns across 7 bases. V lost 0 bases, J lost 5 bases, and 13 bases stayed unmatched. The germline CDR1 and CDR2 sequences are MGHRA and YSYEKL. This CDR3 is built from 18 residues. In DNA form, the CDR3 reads TGCGCCAGCAGCCAAGATCGAAGAGGGGGCATGGTTTATCAGCCCCAGCATTTT. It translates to CASSQDRRGGMVYQPQHF.

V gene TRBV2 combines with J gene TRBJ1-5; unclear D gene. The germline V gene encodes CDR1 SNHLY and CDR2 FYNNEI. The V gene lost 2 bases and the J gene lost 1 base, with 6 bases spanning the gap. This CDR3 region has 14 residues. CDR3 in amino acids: CASSEHSSNQPQHF. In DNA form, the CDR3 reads TGTGCCAGCAGTGAACACAGCAGCAATCAGCCCCAGCATTTT. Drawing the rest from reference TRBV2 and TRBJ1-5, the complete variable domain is EPEVTQTPSHQVTQMGQEVILRCVPISNHLYFYWYRQILGQKVEFLVSFYNNEISEKSEIFDDQFSVERPDGSNFTLKIRSTKLEDSAMYFCASSEHSSNQPQHFGDGTRLSIL.

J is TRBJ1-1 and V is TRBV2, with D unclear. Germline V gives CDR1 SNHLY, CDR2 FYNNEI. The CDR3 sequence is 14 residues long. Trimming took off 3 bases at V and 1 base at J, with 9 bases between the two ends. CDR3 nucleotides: TGTGCCAGCAGTGATTCGGGGAGGAACACTGAAGCTTTCTTT. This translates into CASSDSGRNTEAFF.

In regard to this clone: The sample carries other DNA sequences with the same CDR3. This CDR3 is CASSLGRADNEQFF. The CDR3 DNA follows: TGCGCCAGCAGCTTGGGGAGAGCAGACAATGAGCAGTTCTTC. The chain joins TRBV5-1 to TRBJ2-1; D is undetermined. V shed 0 bases and J shed 5 bases, with 9 bases lying between them. The CDR3 length is 14 residues. Germline CDR1 reads SGHRS; CDR2 reads YFSETQ.

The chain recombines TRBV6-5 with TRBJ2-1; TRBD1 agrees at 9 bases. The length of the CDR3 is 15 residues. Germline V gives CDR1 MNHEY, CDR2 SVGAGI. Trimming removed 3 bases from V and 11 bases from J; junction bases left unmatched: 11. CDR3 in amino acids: CASSYLDRGLSKQFF. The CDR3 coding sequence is TGTGCCAGCAGTTATTTGGACAGGGGTTTGTCCAAGCAGTTCTTC.

CDR3 nucleotides: TGTGCCAGCAGTGCTTTGCAGGGTACAGATACGCAGTATTTT. This sequence encodes CASSALQGTDTQYF. The rearrangement uses TRBV2 and TRBJ2-3; possibly TRBD1 for D (5 bases). V gave up 4 bases and J gave up 3 bases, with 11 bases separating them. The germline V gene encodes CDR1 SNHLY and CDR2 FYNNEI. This CDR3 is 14 amino acids long.

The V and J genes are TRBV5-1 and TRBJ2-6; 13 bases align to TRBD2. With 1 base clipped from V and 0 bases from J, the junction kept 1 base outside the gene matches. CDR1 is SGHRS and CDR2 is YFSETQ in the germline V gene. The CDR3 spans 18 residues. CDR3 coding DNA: TGCGCCAGCAGCTTGACTAGCGGGAGGGCCTCTGGGGCCAACGTCCTGACTTTC. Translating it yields CASSLTSGRASGANVLTF.

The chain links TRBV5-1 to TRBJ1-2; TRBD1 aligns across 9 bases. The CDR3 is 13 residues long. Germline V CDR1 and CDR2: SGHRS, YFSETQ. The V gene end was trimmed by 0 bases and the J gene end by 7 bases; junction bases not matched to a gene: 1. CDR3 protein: CASSLEQGAGYTF. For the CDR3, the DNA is TGCGCCAGCAGCTTGGAACAGGGGGCTGGCTACACCTTC.

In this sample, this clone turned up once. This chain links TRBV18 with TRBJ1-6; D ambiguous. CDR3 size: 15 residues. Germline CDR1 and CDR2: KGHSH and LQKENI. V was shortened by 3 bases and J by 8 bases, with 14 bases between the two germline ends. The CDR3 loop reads CASSPSPPADSPLHF. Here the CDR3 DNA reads TGTGCCAGCTCACCTAGTCCCCCTGCGGATTCACCCCTCCACTTT.

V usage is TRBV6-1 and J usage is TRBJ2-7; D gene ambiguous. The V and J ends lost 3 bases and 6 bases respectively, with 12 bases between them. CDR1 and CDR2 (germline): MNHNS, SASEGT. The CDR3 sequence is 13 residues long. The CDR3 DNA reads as TGTGCCAGCAGTGATATCCCGGTTGGCGAGCAGTACTTC. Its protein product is CASSDIPVGEQYF.

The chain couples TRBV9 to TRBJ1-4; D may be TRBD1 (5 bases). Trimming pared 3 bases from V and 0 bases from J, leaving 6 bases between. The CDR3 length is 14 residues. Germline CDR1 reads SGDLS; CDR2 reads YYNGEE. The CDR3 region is CASSETATNEKLFF. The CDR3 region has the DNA TGTGCCAGCAGCGAGACAGCAACTAATGAAAAACTGTTTTTT.

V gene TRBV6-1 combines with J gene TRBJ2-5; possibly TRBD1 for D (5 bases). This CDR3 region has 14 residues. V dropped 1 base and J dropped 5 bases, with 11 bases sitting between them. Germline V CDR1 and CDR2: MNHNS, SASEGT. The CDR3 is CASSEEWGRETQYF. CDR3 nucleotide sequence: TGTGCCAGCAGTGAAGAGTGGGGCCGGGAGACCCAGTACTTC.

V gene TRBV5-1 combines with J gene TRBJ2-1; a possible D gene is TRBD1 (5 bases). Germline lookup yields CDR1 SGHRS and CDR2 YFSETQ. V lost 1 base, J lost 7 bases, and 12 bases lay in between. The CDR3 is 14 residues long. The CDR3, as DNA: TGCGCCAGCAGCTTGTCATCCTCAGGGAATGAGCAGTTCTTC. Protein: CASSLSSSGNEQFF. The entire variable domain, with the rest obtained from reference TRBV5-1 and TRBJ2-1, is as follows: KAGVTQTPRYLIKTRGQQVTLSCSPISGHRSVSWYQQTPGQGLQFLFEYFSETQRNKGNFPGRFSGRQFSNSRSEMNVSTLELGDSALYLCASSLSSSGNEQFFGPGTRLTVL.

CDR3 sequence: CASSQEPLATEAFF. CDR3 DNA: TGCGCCAGCAGCCAAGAACCCCTGGCCACTGAAGCTTTCTTT. The chain has TRBV4-1 and TRBJ1-1; D gene uncertain. The germline V and J ends were trimmed by 0 bases and 4 bases, with 9 bases remaining between them. The CDR3 spans 14 residues. Looked up from germline, CDR1 is MGHRA and CDR2 is YSYEKL.

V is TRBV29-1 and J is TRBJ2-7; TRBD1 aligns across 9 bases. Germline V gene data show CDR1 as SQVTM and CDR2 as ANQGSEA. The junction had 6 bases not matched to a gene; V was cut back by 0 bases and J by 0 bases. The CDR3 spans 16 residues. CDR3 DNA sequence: TGCAGCGTTGAAGAGCCCGAGACAGGGGGCTCCTACGAGCAGTACTTC. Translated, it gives CSVEEPETGGSYEQYF.